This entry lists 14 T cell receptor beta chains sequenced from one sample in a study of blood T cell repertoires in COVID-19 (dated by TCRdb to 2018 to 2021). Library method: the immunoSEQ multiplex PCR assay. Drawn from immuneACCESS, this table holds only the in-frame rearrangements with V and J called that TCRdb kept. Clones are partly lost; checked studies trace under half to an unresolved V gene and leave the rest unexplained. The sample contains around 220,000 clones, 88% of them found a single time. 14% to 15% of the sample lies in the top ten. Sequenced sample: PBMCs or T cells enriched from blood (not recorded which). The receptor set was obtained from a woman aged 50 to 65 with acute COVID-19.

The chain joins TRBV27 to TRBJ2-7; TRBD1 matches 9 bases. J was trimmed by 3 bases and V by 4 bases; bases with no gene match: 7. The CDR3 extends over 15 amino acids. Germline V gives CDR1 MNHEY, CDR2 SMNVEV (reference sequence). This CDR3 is CASSSPGQGLYEQYF. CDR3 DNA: TGTGCCAGCAGTTCTCCGGGACAGGGCCTCTACGAGCAGTACTTC.

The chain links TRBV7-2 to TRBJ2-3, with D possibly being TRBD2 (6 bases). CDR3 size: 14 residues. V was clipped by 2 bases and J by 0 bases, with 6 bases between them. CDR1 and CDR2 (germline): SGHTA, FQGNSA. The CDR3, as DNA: TGTGCCAGCAGCTTAAGCGGGAGCACAGATACGCAGTATTTT. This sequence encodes CASSLSGSTDTQYF.

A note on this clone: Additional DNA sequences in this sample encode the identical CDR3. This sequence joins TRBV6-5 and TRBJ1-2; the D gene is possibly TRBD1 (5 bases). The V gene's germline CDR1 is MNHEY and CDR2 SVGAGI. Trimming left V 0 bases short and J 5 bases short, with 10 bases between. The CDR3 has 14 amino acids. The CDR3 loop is CASSYSTGGYGYTF. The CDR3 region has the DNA TGTGCCAGCAGTTACTCGACCGGGGGTTATGGCTACACCTTC.

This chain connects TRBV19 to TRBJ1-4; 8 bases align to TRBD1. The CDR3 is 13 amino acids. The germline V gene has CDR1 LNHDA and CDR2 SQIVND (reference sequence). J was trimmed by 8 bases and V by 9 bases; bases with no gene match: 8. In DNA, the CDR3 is TGTGCCAGCGGGGGACAGGTTGGGGAAAAACTGTTTTTT. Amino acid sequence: CASGGQVGEKLFF.

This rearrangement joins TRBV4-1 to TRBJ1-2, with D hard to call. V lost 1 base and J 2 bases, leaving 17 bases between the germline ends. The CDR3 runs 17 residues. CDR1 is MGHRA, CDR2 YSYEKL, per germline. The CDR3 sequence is CASSQGVQGDANYGYTF. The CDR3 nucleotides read TGCGCCAGCAGCCAAGGGGTCCAAGGAGACGCGAACTATGGCTACACCTTC.

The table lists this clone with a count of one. In DNA, the CDR3 is TGTGCCAGCAGCCAGTTAATCCGAGGAAACACCATATATTTT. Protein sequence: CASSQLIRGNTIYF. The V and J genes are TRBV28 and TRBJ1-3; D gene unclear. This CDR3 contains 14 residues. Germline loops: CDR1 MDHEN, CDR2 SYDVKM. The V and J ends lost 6 bases and 4 bases respectively, with 13 bases between them.

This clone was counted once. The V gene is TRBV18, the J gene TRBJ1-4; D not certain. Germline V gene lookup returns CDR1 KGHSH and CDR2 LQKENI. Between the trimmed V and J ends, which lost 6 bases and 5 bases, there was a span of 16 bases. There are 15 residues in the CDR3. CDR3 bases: TGTGCCAGCTCTGTCTGGGCGCCCAGCAATGAAAAACTGTTTTTT. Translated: CASSVWAPSNEKLFF.

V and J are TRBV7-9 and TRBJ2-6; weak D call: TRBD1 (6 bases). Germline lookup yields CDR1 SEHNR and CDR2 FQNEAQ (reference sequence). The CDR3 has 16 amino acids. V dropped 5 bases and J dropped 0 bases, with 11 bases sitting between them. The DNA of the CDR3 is TGTGCCAGCAGCGCAGGGGACATCTCTGGGGCCAACGTCCTGACTTTC. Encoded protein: CASSAGDISGANVLTF.

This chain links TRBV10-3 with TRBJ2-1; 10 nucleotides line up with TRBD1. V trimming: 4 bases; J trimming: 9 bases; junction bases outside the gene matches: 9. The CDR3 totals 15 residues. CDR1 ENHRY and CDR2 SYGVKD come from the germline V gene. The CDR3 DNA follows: TGTGCCATCAGTGTGGGGGACAGGGGTTATAGTGAGCAGTTCTTC. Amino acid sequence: CAISVGDRGYSEQFF.

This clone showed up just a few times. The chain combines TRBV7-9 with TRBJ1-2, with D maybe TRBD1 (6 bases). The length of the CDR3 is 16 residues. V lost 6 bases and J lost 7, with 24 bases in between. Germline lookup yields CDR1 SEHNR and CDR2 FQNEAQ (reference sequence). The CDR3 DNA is TGTGCCAGCAGACCGCGGGAGGGGGTCAAAATGGGTGGCTACACCTTC. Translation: CASRPREGVKMGGYTF. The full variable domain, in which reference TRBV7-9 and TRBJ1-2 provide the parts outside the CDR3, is DTGVSQNPRHKITKRGQNVTFRCDPISEHNRLYWYRQTLGQGPEFLTYFQNEAQLEKSRLLSDRFSAERPKGSFSTLEIQRTEQGDSAMYLCASRPREGVKMGGYTFGSGTRLTVV.

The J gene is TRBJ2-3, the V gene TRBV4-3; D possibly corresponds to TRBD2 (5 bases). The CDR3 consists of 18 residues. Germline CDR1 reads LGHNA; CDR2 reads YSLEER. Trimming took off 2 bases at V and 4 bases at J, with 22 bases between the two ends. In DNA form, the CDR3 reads TGCGCCAGCAGCCAAAGGATAAGGACTGGGGAGCGGCCAGATACGCAGTATTTT. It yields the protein CASSQRIRTGERPDTQYF.

The CDR3: CASSLGGGLAAYEQFF. In DNA form, the CDR3 reads TGTGCCAGCAGTTTAGGGGGGGGCCTAGCGGCCTATGAGCAGTTCTTC. J is TRBJ2-1 and V is TRBV28; TRBD2 is a possible D gene (7 bases). The CDR3 runs to 16 residues. Trimming shortened V by 2 bases and J by 8 bases, and 19 bases separated the two germline ends. Germline V CDR1 and CDR2: MDHEN, SYDVKM.

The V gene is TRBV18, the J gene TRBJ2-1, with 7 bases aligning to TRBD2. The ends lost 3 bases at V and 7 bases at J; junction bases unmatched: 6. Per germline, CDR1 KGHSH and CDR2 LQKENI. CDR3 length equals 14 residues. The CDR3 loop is CASSPQGGANEQFF. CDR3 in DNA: TGTGCCAGCTCACCGCAGGGAGGGGCTAATGAGCAGTTCTTC.

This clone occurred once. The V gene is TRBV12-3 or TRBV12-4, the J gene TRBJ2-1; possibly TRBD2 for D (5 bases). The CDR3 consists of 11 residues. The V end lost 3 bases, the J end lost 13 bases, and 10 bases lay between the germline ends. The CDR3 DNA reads TGTGCCAGCAGTTTGGCGGGTATTCAGTTCTTC. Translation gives CASSLAGIQFF.